This is a list of T cell receptor beta chains from one sample in a study of read filtering for tumor transcriptome and immune sequencing. TCRdb ran MiXCR on the reads and lists one entry per CDR3 protein. The sample contains around 41,000 distinct CDR3 sequences, about 11% of which appear only once. The sequencing input was a population of CD138-negative cells sorted from bone marrow. The receptors derive from a donor at least 40 years old with multiple myeloma. Each CDR3 is given with its conserved first and last residue. D genes are given only for firm matches. Some rows have no size entry. The others give once, few or many, or a class for an expanded clone.

CDR3aa: CASSLGSRDEQFF
CDR3nt: TGTGCCAGCAGCTTAGGCTCGAGGGACGAGCAGTTCTTC
v_gene: TRBV7-9
j_gene: TRBJ2-1
d_gene: NA
abundance: medium-sized

CDR3aa: CASRPVEKLFF
CDR3nt: TGTGCCAGCAGGCCAGTCGAAAAACTGTTTTTT
v_gene: TRBV6-7
j_gene: TRBJ1-4
d_gene: NA
abundance: many

CDR3aa: CASSLLRGTQYF
CDR3nt: TGTGCCAGTAGTCTCCTCCGGGGTACGCAGTATTTT
v_gene: TRBV19
j_gene: TRBJ2-3
d_gene: NA
abundance: many

CDR3aa: CASLQGAETQYF
CDR3nt: TGTGCCAGCCTACAGGGGGCAGAGACCCAGTACTTC
v_gene: TRBV28
j_gene: TRBJ2-5
d_gene: TRBD1
abundance: once

CDR3aa: CASSYSGPSGAVNYGYTF
CDR3nt: TGTGCCAGCAGTTACTCCGGTCCCTCAGGGGCGGTTAACTATGGCTACACCTTC
v_gene: TRBV6-5
j_gene: TRBJ1-2
d_gene: NA
abundance: many

CDR3aa: CSARRRDSYEQYF
CDR3nt: TGCAGTGCTAGACGGCGAGACTCCTACGAGCAGTACTTC
v_gene: TRBV20-1
j_gene: TRBJ2-7
d_gene: NA
abundance: many

CDR3aa: CASSIVWDQETQYF
CDR3nt: TGTGCCAGTAGTATCGTGTGGGACCAAGAGACCCAGTACTTC
v_gene: TRBV19
j_gene: TRBJ2-5
d_gene: NA
abundance: many

CDR3aa: CASSHHMTGWWETQYF
CDR3nt: TGCGCCAGCAGTCATCATATGACAGGGTGGTGGGAGACCCAGTACTTC
v_gene: TRBV23-1
j_gene: TRBJ2-5
d_gene: TRBD1
abundance: NA

CDR3aa: CSARGGRNSNQPQHF
CDR3nt: TGCAGTGCTAGAGGCGGAAGAAATAGCAATCAGCCCCAGCATTTT
v_gene: TRBV20-1
j_gene: TRBJ1-5
d_gene: NA
abundance: many

CDR3aa: CASSQSRTEAFF
CDR3nt: TGTGCCAGCAGTCAAAGTCGGACTGAAGCTTTCTTT
v_gene: TRBV6-5
j_gene: TRBJ1-1
d_gene: NA
abundance: many

CDR3aa: CASSQEAHSSSYNEQFF
CDR3nt: TGCGCCAGCAGCCAAGAGGCCCACTCGAGCTCCTACAATGAGCAGTTCTTC
v_gene: TRBV4-1
j_gene: TRBJ2-1
d_gene: NA
abundance: many

CDR3aa: CSARLAGGTDTQYF
CDR3nt: TGCAGTGCTCGACTAGCGGGGGGAACAGATACGCAGTATTTT
v_gene: TRBV20-1
j_gene: TRBJ2-3
d_gene: TRBD2
abundance: many

CDR3aa: CASRGQGNYNEQFF
CDR3nt: TGTGCCAGCAGGGGACAGGGGAACTACAATGAGCAGTTCTTC
v_gene: TRBV2
j_gene: TRBJ2-1
d_gene: TRBD1
abundance: many

CDR3aa: CASSQSGRDSHLETEAFF
CDR3nt: TGCGCCAGCAGTCAATCGGGCCGAGACAGCCACTTAGAAACTGAAGCTTTCTTT
v_gene: TRBV23-1
j_gene: TRBJ1-1
d_gene: NA
abundance: many

CDR3aa: CASRRTSGEALAKNIQYF
CDR3nt: TGTGCCAGCAGGCGGACTAGCGGGGAGGCGTTAGCCAAAAACATTCAGTACTTC
v_gene: TRBV6-2/TRBV6-3
j_gene: TRBJ2-4
d_gene: TRBD2
abundance: many

CDR3aa: CASSLQGLSGANVLTF
CDR3nt: TGCGCCAGCAGCTTACAGGGCCTCTCTGGGGCCAACGTCCTGACTTTC
v_gene: TRBV5-1
j_gene: TRBJ2-6
d_gene: NA
abundance: many

CDR3aa: CASTPDVGGTGELFF
CDR3nt: TGTGCCAGCACCCCGGATGTGGGTGGCACCGGGGAGCTGTTTTTT
v_gene: TRBV28
j_gene: TRBJ2-2
d_gene: NA
abundance: medium-sized

CDR3aa: CASSPNSSGNEQFF
CDR3nt: TGTGCCAGCAGTCCAAACTCTAGCGGCAATGAGCAGTTCTTC
v_gene: TRBV12-3/TRBV12-4
j_gene: TRBJ2-1
d_gene: TRBD2
abundance: many

CDR3aa: CSVGTSGGSEQFF
CDR3nt: TGCAGCGTCGGGACTAGCGGGGGCAGCGAGCAGTTCTTC
v_gene: TRBV29-1
j_gene: TRBJ2-1
d_gene: TRBD2
abundance: many

CDR3aa: CASSKRNEQFF
CDR3nt: TGTGCCAGCAGCAAACGAAATGAGCAGTTCTTC
v_gene: TRBV3-1
j_gene: TRBJ2-1
d_gene: NA
abundance: many

CDR3aa: CASSPRTGEENEQFF
CDR3nt: TGCGCCAGCAGTCCTAGGACAGGGGAGGAAAATGAGCAGTTCTTC
v_gene: TRBV23-1
j_gene: TRBJ2-1
d_gene: TRBD1
abundance: many